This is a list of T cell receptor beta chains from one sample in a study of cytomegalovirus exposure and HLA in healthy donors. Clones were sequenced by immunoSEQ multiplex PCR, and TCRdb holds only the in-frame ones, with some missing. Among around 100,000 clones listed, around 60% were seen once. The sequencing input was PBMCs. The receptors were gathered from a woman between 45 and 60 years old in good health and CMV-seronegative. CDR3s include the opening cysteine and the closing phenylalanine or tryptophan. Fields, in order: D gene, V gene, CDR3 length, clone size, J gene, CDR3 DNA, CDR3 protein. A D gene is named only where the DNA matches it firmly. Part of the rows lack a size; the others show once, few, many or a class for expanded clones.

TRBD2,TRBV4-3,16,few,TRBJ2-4,TGCGCCAGCAGCGAAGAGGCAGCGGGGGCCAAAAACATTCAGTACTTC,CASSEEAAGAKNIQYF
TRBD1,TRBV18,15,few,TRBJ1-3,TGTGCCAGCTCACCACCGGGGGACAGAAGAAACACCATATATTTT,CASSPPGDRRNTIYF
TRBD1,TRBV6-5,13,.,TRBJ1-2,TGTGCCAGCAAAGATACAGGGGGCTGGGGCTACACCTTC,CASKDTGGWGYTF
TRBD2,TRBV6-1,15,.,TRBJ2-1,TGTGCCAGCAGTGAAGGGGCGGGAGTTATCAATGAGCAGTTCTTC,CASSEGAGVINEQFF
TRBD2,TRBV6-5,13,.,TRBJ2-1,TGTGCCAGCAGTCGACTAGCACGCGATGAGCAGTTCTTC,CASSRLARDEQFF
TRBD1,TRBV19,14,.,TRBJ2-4,TGTGCCAGTACAGGGGGCGTGTATGGGAACATTCAGTACTTC,CASTGGVYGNIQYF
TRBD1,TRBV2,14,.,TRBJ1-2,TGTGCCAGCAGCTGGAGGGGACAGGGAGGTGGCTACACCTTC,CASSWRGQGGGYTF
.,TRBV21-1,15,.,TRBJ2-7,TGTGCCAGCAGCAAAGAGACTGCCGTTTCCTACGAGCAGTACTTC,CASSKETAVSYEQYF
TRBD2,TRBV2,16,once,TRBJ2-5,TGTGCCAGCAGAGTTAAACTAGCGGGAGTAGCAGAGACCCAGTACTTC,CASRVKLAGVAETQYF
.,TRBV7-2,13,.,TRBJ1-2,TGTGCCAGCAGCTTAGCTAATAACTATGGCTACACCTTC,CASSLANNYGYTF
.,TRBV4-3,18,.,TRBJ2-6,TGCGCCAGCAGCCAAGCTCCAGGGGCGAACTCTGGGGCCAACGTCCTGACTTTC,CASSQAPGANSGANVLTF
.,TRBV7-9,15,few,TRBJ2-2,TGTGCCAGCAGCTTAGCTACAGGGTTCACCGGGGAGCTGTTTTTT,CASSLATGFTGELFF
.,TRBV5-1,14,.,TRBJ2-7,TGCGCCAGCAGCTTGAACCCGCGGGGTTACGAGCAGTACTTC,CASSLNPRGYEQYF
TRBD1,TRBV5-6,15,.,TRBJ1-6,TGTGCCAGCAGCTTTATAGACAGGGGGGATTCACCCCTCCACTTT,CASSFIDRGDSPLHF
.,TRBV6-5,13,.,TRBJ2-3,TGTGCCAGCAGTATGTTACTCACAGATACGCAGTATTTT,CASSMLLTDTQYF
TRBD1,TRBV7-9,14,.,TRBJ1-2,TGTGCCAGCAGCCATGGACAGGGGGCAGGAGGCTACACCTTC,CASSHGQGAGGYTF
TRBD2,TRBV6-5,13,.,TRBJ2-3,TGTGCCAGCAGTGGACTAGCTACAGATACGCAGTATTTT,CASSGLATDTQYF
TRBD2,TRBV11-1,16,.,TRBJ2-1,TGTGCCAGCAGCTTACCTAGCGGGCGCTCCTACAATGAGCAGTTCTTC,CASSLPSGRSYNEQFF
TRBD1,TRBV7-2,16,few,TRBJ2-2,TGTGCCAGCAGCTTAGATAGGACAGGGCTGGGCGGGGAGCTGTTTTTT,CASSLDRTGLGGELFF
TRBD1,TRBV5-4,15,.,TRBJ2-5,TGTGCCAGTAGCTTGAATTGGGACAGCCAAGAGACCCAGTACTTC,CASSLNWDSQETQYF
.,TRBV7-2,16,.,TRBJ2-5,TGTGCCAGCAGCTTCGTAGTACCTACCTCCGGGGAGACCCAGTACTTC,CASSFVVPTSGETQYF
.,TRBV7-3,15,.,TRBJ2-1,TGTGCCAGCAGCTTAAGTGGGAGTAACTACAATGAGCAGTTCTTC,CASSLSGSNYNEQFF
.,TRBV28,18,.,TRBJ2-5,TGTGCCAGCAGTTTTTTCGTGGGACACACCCTGTACCAAGAGACCCAGTACTTC,CASSFFVGHTLYQETQYF
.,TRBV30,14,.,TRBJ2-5,TGTGCCTGGAGTGGTGGGGGGGCCGGGGAGACCCAGTACTTC,CAWSGGGAGETQYF
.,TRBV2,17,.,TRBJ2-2,TGTGCCAGCAGTGAAACCGGGAGGACAGAATACACCGGGGAGCTGTTTTTT,CASSETGRTEYTGELFF
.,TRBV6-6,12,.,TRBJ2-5,TGTGCCAGCAGTTACTCTTGGGGGCTACAGTACTTC,CASSYSWGLQYF
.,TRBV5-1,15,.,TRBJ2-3,TGCGCCAGCACCCGAGCGCATTTCTCAACAGATACGCAGTATTTT,CASTRAHFSTDTQYF
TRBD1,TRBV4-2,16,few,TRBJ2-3,TGTGCCAGCAGCCAAGATAGGGGGCCGAGCACAGATACGCAGTATTTT,CASSQDRGPSTDTQYF
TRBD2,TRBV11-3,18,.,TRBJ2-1,TGTGCCAGCAGCCCAACCCAGCTACTAGCGGGAGTAAGGGATGAGCAGTTCTTC,CASSPTQLLAGVRDEQFF
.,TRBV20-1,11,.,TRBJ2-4,TGCAGTGGGGGGCCCAAAAACATTCAGTACTTC,CSGGPKNIQYF
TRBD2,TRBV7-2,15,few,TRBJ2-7,TGTGCCAGCAGCTTAAGTCCGGCGGGAGGGGACGAGCAGTACTTC,CASSLSPAGGDEQYF
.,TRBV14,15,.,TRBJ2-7,TGTGCCAGCAGCTCTCGCCAGGGGCCTGCGTACGAGCAGTACTTC,CASSSRQGPAYEQYF
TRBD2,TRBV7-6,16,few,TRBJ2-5,TGTGCCAGCAGCCCATTCGGGACTAGCGCTCAAGAGACCCAGTACTTC,CASSPFGTSAQETQYF
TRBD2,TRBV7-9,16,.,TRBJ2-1,TGTGCCAGCAGCTTATCCCGGACTAGCGGTTACAATGAGCAGTTCTTC,CASSLSRTSGYNEQFF
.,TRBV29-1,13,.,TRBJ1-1,TGCAGCGGCCGGGACACCATGAACACTGAAGCTTTCTTT,CSGRDTMNTEAFF
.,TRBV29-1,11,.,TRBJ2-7,TGCAGCGTTGGTGTCCGTTACGAGCAGTACTTC,CSVGVRYEQYF
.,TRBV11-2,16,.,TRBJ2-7,TGTGCCAGCAGCTTAAAGACCGGGACTGGTTTCTACGAGCAGTACTTC,CASSLKTGTGFYEQYF
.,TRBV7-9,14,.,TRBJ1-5,TGTGCCAGCAGCTTGCAGGGCCTCAATCAGCCCCAGCATTTT,CASSLQGLNQPQHF
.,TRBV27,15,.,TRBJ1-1,TGTGCCAGCAGTTTATCGTTCTCGGGTGCGGTTGAAGCTTTCTTT,CASSLSFSGAVEAFF
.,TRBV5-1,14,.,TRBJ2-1,TGCGCCAGCAGCTCAGATCAAGCCTACAATGAGCAGTTCTTC,CASSSDQAYNEQFF
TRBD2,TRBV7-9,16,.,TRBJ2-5,TGTGCCAGCAGCCGAAGGACTAGCGGATACCAAGAGACCCAGTACTTC,CASSRRTSGYQETQYF
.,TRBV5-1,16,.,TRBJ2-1,TGCGCCAGCAGCTTATCAGACAGTGCCTCCTACAATGAGCAGTTCTTC,CASSLSDSASYNEQFF
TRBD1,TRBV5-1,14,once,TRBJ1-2,TGCGCCAGCAGCCGGACAGGGCAAAACTATGGCTACACCTTC,CASSRTGQNYGYTF
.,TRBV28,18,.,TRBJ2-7,TGTGCCAGCAGTCCTTTTAAGCTACTTAACTACTATACCTACGAGCAGTACTTC,CASSPFKLLNYYTYEQYF
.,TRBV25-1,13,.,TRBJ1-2,TGTGCCAGCAGTGATGAGGGAGGCTATGGCTACACCTTC,CASSDEGGYGYTF
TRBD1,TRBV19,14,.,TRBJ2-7,TGTGCCACAAGAGCAAGGGACAGAAACTACGAGCAGTACTTC,CATRARDRNYEQYF
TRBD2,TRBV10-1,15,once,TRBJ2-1,TGCGCCAGCACTCCGTCAGGACTAGCGGGAATTGAGCAGTTCTTC,CASTPSGLAGIEQFF
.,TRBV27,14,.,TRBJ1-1,TGTGCCAGCAGCCCAGGGTTTACGAACACTGAAGCTTTCTTT,CASSPGFTNTEAFF
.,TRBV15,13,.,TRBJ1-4,TGTGCCACCCGCGGAGGTAAAAATGAAAAACTGTTTTTT,CATRGGKNEKLFF